A single sample is the source of the 5 T cell receptor beta chains below, sequenced in a study of T-cell reconstitution after alpha-beta-depleted transplantation in children. Preparing the TCRbeta library involved the use of unique molecular identifiers. TCRdb passed the PCR reads through MiXCR, listing each CDR3 protein once. Among 200,000 to 250,000 distinct CDR3 sequences listed, 24% were seen once. The source material was PBMCs, mostly from graft donor cells, sampled 360 days after TCRalphabeta/CD19-depleted stem cell transplant. Source of these receptors: a female patient aged 2 to 10 who had a stem cell transplant for congenital amegakaryocytic thrombocytopenia, so the T cells may come from the graft donor.

The rearrangement joins TRBV5-1 to TRBJ2-7; 8 bases fit TRBD1. J gave up 0 bases and V 3 bases, and 8 bases lay outside the gene matches. The CDR3 spans 16 residues. Germline CDR1 SGHRS, CDR2 YFSETQ. Written as DNA, the CDR3 is TGCGCCAGCAGCTCGTTACCGGGACAGGTCTCCTACGAGCAGTACTTC. This sequence encodes CASSSLPGQVSYEQYF.

The chain carries TRBV28 and TRBJ2-7; 7 positions match TRBD2. The trim removed 8 bases at V and 4 bases at J, leaving 11 bases unmatched. The CDR3 has 14 amino acids. Germline V gives CDR1 MDHEN, CDR2 SYDVKM. CDR3 region: CASWRGGGRYEQYF. Here the CDR3 DNA reads TGTGCCAGCTGGCGAGGCGGGGGTAGATACGAGCAGTACTTC.

This clonotype was recorded a few times. The V and J genes are TRBV6-5 and TRBJ1-6; tentatively, D is TRBD1 (5 bases). The V gene lost 4 bases and the J gene lost 8 bases, with 15 bases spanning the gap. The V gene's germline CDR1 is MNHEY and CDR2 SVGAGI. The CDR3 has 15 residues. Here the CDR3 reads CASSSLRDGYSPLHF. DNA of the CDR3: TGTGCCAGCAGTTCTCTCCGGGACGGCTATTCACCCCTCCACTTT.

The gene calls are TRBV20-1 and TRBJ1-5, with D possibly matching TRBD1 (5 bases). The CDR3 extends over 14 amino acids. Germline assignment: CDR1 DFQATT and CDR2 SNEGSKA (reference sequence). Trimming removed 6 bases from V and 7 bases from J, with 19 bases in between. The CDR3 spells CSASPGPDTQPQHF. In nucleotides, the CDR3 is TGCAGTGCATCTCCGGGACCTGATACCCAGCCCCAGCATTTT.

Here the CDR3 DNA reads TGTGCCAGCAGCGGGGCCGGGACTAGGGCAGATACGCAGTATTTT. This sequence encodes CASSGAGTRADTQYF. The gene calls are TRBV13 and TRBJ2-3; 8 nucleotides match TRBD2. V shed 5 bases, J shed 4 bases, and the junction held 8 bases outside the gene matches. Germline loops: CDR1 PRHDT, CDR2 FYEKMQ (reference sequence). This CDR3 contains 15 residues.